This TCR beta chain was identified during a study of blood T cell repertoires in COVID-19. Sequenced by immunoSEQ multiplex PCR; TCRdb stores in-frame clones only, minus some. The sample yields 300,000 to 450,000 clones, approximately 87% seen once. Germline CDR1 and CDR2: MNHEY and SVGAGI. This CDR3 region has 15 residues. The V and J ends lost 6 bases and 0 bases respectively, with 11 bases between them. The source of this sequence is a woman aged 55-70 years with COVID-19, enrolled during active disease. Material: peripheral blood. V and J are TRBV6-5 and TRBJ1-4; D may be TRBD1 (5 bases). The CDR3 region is CASRSDRATNEKLFF. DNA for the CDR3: TGTGCCAGCAGATCAGACAGAGCAACTAATGAAAAACTGTTTTTT.